The sample holds a few counts of the clone carrying this T cell receptor beta chain. The CDR3 covers 18 residues. V shed 0 bases and J shed 2 bases, with 18 bases lying between them. Germline CDR1 and CDR2: SNHLY and FYNNEI. This specimen belongs to a study of blood T cell repertoires in COVID-19. Study background: Researchers got acute and convalescent COVID-19 samples from the United States, Italy and Spain.

The data were produced by immunoSEQ multiplex PCR, yet TCRdb's version contains in-frame clones alone and is incomplete. The data hold 200,000 to 250,000 clones, with roughly 85% observed a single time. Sequenced material: PBMCs or T cells enriched from blood (not recorded which). The chain is built from TRBV2 and TRBJ2-3; possibly TRBD2 for D (7 bases). This receptor was identified in a young man who had recovered from COVID-19. The DNA for the CDR3 is TGTGCCAGCAGTGAAGCGGAGGGGGGGACAACGAACACAGATACGCAGTATTTT. It specifies CASSEAEGGTTNTDTQYF. Supplemented by reference TRBV2 and TRBJ2-3, the full variable domain reads EPEVTQTPSHQVTQMGQEVILRCVPISNHLYFYWYRQILGQKVEFLVSFYNNEISEKSEIFDDQFSVERPDGSNFTLKIRSTKLEDSAMYFCASSEAEGGTTNTDTQYFGPGTRLTVL.